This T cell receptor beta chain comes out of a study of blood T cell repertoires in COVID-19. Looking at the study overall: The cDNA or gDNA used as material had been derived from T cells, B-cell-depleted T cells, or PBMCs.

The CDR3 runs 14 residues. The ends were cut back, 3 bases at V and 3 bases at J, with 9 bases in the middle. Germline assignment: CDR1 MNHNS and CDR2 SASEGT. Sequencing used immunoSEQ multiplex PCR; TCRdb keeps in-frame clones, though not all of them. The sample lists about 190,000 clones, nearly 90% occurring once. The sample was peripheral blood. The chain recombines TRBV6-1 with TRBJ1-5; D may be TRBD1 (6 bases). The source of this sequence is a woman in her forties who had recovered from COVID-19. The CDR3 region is CASSDGQFNQPQHF. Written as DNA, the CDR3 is TGTGCCAGCAGTGACGGACAGTTCAATCAGCCCCAGCATTTT.